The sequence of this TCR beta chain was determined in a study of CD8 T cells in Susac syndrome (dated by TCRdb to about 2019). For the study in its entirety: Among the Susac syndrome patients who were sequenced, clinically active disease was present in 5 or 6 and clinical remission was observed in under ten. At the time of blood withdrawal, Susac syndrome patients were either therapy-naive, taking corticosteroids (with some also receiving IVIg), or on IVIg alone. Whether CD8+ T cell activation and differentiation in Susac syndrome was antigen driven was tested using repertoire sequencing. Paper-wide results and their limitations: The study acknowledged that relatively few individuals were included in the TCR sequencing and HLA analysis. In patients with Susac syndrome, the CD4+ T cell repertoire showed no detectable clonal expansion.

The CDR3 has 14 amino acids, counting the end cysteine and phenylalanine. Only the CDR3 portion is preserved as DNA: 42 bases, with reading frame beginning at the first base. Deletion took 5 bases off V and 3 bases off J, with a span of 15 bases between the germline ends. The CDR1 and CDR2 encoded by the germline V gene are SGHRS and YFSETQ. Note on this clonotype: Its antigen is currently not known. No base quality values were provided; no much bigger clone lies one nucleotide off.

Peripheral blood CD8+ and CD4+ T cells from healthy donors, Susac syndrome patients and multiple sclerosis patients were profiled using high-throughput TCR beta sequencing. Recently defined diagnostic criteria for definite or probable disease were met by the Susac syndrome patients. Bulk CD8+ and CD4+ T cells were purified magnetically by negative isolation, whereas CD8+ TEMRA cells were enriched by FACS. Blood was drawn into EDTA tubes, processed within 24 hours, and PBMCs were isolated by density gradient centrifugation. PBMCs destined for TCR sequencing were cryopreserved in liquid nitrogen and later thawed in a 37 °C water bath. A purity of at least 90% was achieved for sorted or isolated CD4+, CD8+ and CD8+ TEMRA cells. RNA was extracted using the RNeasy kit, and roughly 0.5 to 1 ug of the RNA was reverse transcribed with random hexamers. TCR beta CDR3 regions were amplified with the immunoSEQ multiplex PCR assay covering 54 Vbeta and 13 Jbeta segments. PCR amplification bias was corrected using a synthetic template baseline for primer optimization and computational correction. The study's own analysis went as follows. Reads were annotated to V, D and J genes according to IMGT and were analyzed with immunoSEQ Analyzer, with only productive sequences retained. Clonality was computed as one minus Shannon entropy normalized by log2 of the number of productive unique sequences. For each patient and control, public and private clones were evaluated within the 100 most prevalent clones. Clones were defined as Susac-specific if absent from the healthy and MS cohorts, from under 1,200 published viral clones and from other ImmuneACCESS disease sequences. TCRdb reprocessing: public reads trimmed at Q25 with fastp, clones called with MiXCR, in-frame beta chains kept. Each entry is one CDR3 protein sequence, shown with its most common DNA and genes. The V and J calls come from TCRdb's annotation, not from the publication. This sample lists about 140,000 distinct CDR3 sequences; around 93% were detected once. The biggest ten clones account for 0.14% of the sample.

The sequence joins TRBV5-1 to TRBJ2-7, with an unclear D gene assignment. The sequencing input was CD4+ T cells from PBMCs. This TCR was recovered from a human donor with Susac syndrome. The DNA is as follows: TGCGCCAGCAGACCTTCCTGGGGTGACTACGAGCAGTACTTC. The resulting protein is CASRPSWGDYEQYF.